One and the same sample provided the 18 T cell receptor beta chains below, sequenced in a study of blood T cell repertoires in COVID-19. Data came from immunoSEQ multiplex PCR; TCRdb stores just in-frame clones and leaves some out. Of over 250,000 clones listed, 75% to 90% are singletons. Sequenced sample: peripheral blood. These receptors were taken from a woman between 65 and 79 years old with acute or convalescent COVID-19.

This clone was observed once. The chain has TRBV27 and TRBJ2-4, with a possible D match to TRBD1 (6 bases). The CDR3 is 15 residues long. The germline V gene encodes CDR1 MNHEY and CDR2 SMNVEV (reference sequence). Trimming shortened V by 5 bases and J by 2 bases, and 13 bases separated the two germline ends. The chain's CDR3 is CASSPLTGTKNIQYF. The CDR3 DNA follows: TGTGCCAGCAGTCCCCTTACAGGGACCAAAAACATTCAGTACTTC.

This chain links TRBV19 with TRBJ2-3, with TRBD1 identical over 7 bases. V was pared by 4 bases and J by 2 bases, with 9 bases of the junction left unmatched. Germline V gene data show CDR1 as LNHDA and CDR2 as SQIVND (reference sequence). The CDR3 consists of 16 residues. CDR3 in amino acids: CASSTTWDRVTDTQYF. The CDR3 DNA reads TGTGCCAGTAGTACCACCTGGGACAGAGTCACAGATACGCAGTATTTT.

V and J are TRBV7-8 and TRBJ1-4; D possibly corresponds to TRBD1 (5 bases). Germline loops: CDR1 SGHVS, CDR2 FQNEAQ. The CDR3 sequence is 17 residues long. V was pared by 5 bases and J by 4 bases, with 20 bases between. The CDR3 DNA sequence: TGTGCCAGCAGCCCTCGACTTAGACAGCCAAATAATGAAAAACTGTTTTTT. Its protein is CASSPRLRQPNNEKLFF. Supplemented by reference TRBV7-8 and TRBJ1-4, the full variable domain reads GAGVSQSPRYKVAKRGQDVALRCDPISGHVSLFWYQQALGQGPEFLTYFQNEAQLDKSGLPSDRFFAERPEGSVSTLKIQRTQQEDSAVYLCASSPRLRQPNNEKLFFGSGTQLSVL.

V usage is TRBV20-1 and J usage is TRBJ2-2; D possibly corresponds to TRBD1 (5 bases). The CDR3 has 14 amino acids. CDR1 is DFQATT, CDR2 SNEGSKA, per germline (reference sequence). V lost 3 bases to trimming and J lost 4 bases, with 12 bases between them. CDR3 residues: CSASVIRATGELFF. In nucleotides, the CDR3 is TGCAGTGCTAGTGTCATCAGGGCCACCGGGGAGCTGTTTTTT.

The CDR3 bases are TGTGCCATTAGGTGGGATAGGGGCCCCCAGCATTTT. Its protein is CAIRWDRGPQHF. The chain uses TRBV6-5 and TRBJ1-5; the D gene is possibly TRBD1 (5 bases). Germline CDR1 MNHEY, CDR2 SVGAGI. The ends were cut back, 10 bases at V and 10 bases at J, with 17 bases in the middle. The CDR3 runs to 12 residues.

V usage is TRBV30 and J usage is TRBJ1-5; 8 nucleotides line up with TRBD1. The germline CDR1 and CDR2 sequences are GTSNPN and SVGIG (reference sequence). The CDR3 runs to 14 residues. Germline trimming cut 0 bases from V and 6 bases from J; bases unmatched to any gene: 4. The CDR3 here is CAWSVQGGPQPQHF. The CDR3 region has the DNA TGTGCCTGGAGTGTACAGGGGGGTCCTCAGCCCCAGCATTTT. Full variable domain (rest looked up from reference TRBV30 and TRBJ1-5): SQTIHQWPATLVQPVGSPLSLECTVEGTSNPNLYWYRQAAGRGLQLLFYSVGIGQISSEVPQNLSASRPQDRQFILSSKKLLLSDSGFYLCAWSVQGGPQPQHFGDGTRLSIL.

The rearrangement joins TRBV18 to TRBJ2-2, with TRBD1 as a possible D gene (6 bases). The V and J ends lost 3 bases and 8 bases respectively, with 16 bases between them. This CDR3 is built from 15 residues. Germline CDR1 KGHSH, CDR2 LQKENI. CDR3: CASSPSGGARGELFF. The CDR3 DNA sequence: TGTGCCAGCTCACCTTCTGGGGGCGCTCGAGGGGAGCTGTTTTTT.

This chain links TRBV6-5 with TRBJ2-2; tentatively, D is TRBD1 (6 bases). The germline CDR1 and CDR2 sequences are MNHEY and SVGAGI. The CDR3 loop spans 14 amino acids. The germline V and J ends were trimmed by 5 bases and 4 bases, with 11 bases remaining between them. The chain's CDR3 is CASSPDSSTGELFF. In nucleotides, the CDR3 is TGTGCCAGCAGTCCGGACAGTTCCACCGGGGAGCTGTTTTTT.

V is TRBV29-1 and J is TRBJ1-1; perhaps TRBD1 as D (5 bases). V was clipped by 7 bases and J by 6 bases, with 9 bases between them. This CDR3 has 10 residues. Germline loops: CDR1 SQVTM, CDR2 ANQGSEA. The CDR3 region has the DNA TGCAGCGCCGAAGGGGCTGAAGCTTTCTTT. Its protein is CSAEGAEAFF.

This chain uses TRBV11-2 with TRBJ2-7, with D maybe TRBD1 (7 bases). Trimming removed 2 bases from V and 4 bases from J, with 15 bases in between. CDR1 and CDR2 from the germline V gene are SGHAT and FQNNGV. There are 15 residues in the CDR3. DNA of the CDR3: TGTGCCAGCAGCTTAACTGCGGGACAGTTATACGAGCAGTACTTC. It is translated as CASSLTAGQLYEQYF.

The chain carries TRBV6-1 and TRBJ1-2, with D hard to call. From germline, CDR1 is MNHNS and CDR2 SASEGT. The germline V and J ends were trimmed by 2 bases and 8 bases, with 12 bases remaining between them. The CDR3 runs to 13 residues. The CDR3 bases are TGTGCCAGCAGTGAAAACTCGGAGAGCGGCTACACCTTC. Encoded protein: CASSENSESGYTF.

This chain links TRBV2 with TRBJ1-6; no clear D gene. V lost 7 bases and J lost 7, with 14 bases in between. The CDR3 totals 14 residues. Germline V gene lookup returns CDR1 SNHLY and CDR2 FYNNEI. CDR3 coding DNA: TGTGCCAGCATCCCACGACTGCTCAATTCACCCCTCCACTTT. As protein: CASIPRLLNSPLHF. Variable domain in full (rest from reference TRBV2 and TRBJ1-6): EPEVTQTPSHQVTQMGQEVILRCVPISNHLYFYWYRQILGQKVEFLVSFYNNEISEKSEIFDDQFSVERPDGSNFTLKIRSTKLEDSAMYFCASIPRLLNSPLHFGNGTRLTVT.

The CDR3 loop reads CASSSGGAGGNSPLHF. CDR3 nucleotides: TGTGCCAGCAGCAGCGGAGGGGCTGGTGGTAATTCACCCCTCCACTTT. The chain combines TRBV5-4 with TRBJ1-6; a weak D match, TRBD1 (5 bases). The CDR3 runs 16 residues. V lost 4 bases and J 6 bases, leaving 17 bases between the germline ends. Germline CDR1 SGHNT, CDR2 YYREEE (reference sequence).

The genes are TRBV12-3 or TRBV12-4 and TRBJ1-2, with D possibly TRBD1 on 6 matching bases. The CDR3 is made up of 13 amino acids. The V end was cut by 4 bases, the J end by 4 bases, with 10 bases between. The CDR3 here is CASSSQGPYGYTF. The CDR3 DNA sequence: TGTGCCAGCAGTTCACAGGGCCCCTATGGCTACACCTTC.

J is TRBJ1-2 and V is TRBV6-5, with 9 positions matching TRBD1. From germline, CDR1 is MNHEY and CDR2 SVGAGI. Trimming cost V 5 bases and J 6 bases; bases outside gene matches: 10. The CDR3 consists of 15 residues. The CDR3 sequence is CASSPRDRVIHGYTF. In DNA, the CDR3 is TGTGCCAGCAGTCCCCGGGACAGGGTCATCCATGGCTACACCTTC.

J is TRBJ2-3 and V is TRBV2; D is possibly TRBD2 (5 bases). Germline V CDR1 and CDR2: SNHLY, FYNNEI. V was pared by 7 bases and J by 5 bases, with 16 bases between. The CDR3 has 14 residues. CDR3 DNA: TGTGCCAGCATTAAAGGATACGCGGGAGATACGCAGTATTTT. It yields the protein CASIKGYAGDTQYF.

This sequence joins TRBV10-3 and TRBJ1-2; no firm D call. The CDR3 runs to 16 residues. Germline values: CDR1 ENHRY, CDR2 SYGVKD. V shed 2 bases and J shed 0 bases, with 13 bases lying between them. The DNA for the CDR3 is TGTGCCATCAGTGAGGTTCACACCGAAGCTAACTATGGCTACACCTTC. Protein product: CAISEVHTEANYGYTF.

The chain couples TRBV6-5 to TRBJ2-2; no firm D call. The CDR3 length is 13 residues. Germline lookup yields CDR1 MNHEY and CDR2 SVGAGI. Trimming took off 2 bases at V and 7 bases at J, with 8 bases between the two ends. The CDR3 loop reads CASSYPKVGELFF. CDR3 sequence (DNA): TGTGCCAGCAGTTACCCTAAAGTCGGGGAGCTGTTTTTT.